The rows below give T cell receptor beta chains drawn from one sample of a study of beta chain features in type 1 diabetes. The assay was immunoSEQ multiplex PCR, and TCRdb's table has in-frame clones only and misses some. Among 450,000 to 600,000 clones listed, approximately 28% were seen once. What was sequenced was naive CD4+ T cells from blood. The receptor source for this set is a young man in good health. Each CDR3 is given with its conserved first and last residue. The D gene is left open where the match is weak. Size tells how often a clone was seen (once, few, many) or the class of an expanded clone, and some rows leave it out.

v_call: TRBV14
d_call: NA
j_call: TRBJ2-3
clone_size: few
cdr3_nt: TGTGCCAGCAGCCAAGAGTTAGATCTCGGGACAGATACGCAGTATTTT
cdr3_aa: CASSQELDLGTDTQYF

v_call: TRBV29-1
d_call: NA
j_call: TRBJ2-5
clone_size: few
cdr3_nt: TGCAGCGTTGCCCTCACAGCTAAAGAGACCCAGTACTTC
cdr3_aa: CSVALTAKETQYF

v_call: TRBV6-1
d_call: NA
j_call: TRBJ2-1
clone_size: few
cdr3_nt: TGTGCCAGCAGTGACCCAGGGGAATCGGGGTATGAGCAGTTCTTC
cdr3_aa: CASSDPGESGYEQFF

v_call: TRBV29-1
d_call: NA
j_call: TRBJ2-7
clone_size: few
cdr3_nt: TGCAGCGTCCGGAACTACGAGCAGTACTTC
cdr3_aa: CSVRNYEQYF

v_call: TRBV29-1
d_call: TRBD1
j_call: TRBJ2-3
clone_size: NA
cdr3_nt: TGCAGCGCCCCGGGGACAGGGGTGGATACGCAGTATTTT
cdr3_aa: CSAPGTGVDTQYF

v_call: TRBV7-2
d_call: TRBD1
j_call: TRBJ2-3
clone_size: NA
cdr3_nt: TGTGCCAGCAGCTCGGGACAGAGGGATTTTAATACGCAGTATTTT
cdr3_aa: CASSSGQRDFNTQYF

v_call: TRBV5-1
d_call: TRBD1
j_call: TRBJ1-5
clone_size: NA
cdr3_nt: TGCGCCAGCAGCGACGGGACAGGGGGCGAGCCCCAGCATTTT
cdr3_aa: CASSDGTGGEPQHF

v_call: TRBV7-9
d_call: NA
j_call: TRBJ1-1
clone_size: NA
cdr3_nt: TGTGCCAGCAGCTTAGAAGAGGTTACTGAAGCTTTCTTT
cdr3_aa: CASSLEEVTEAFF

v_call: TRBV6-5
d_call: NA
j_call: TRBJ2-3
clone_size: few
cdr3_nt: TGTGCCAGCAGTTACTCAGTGGCCACAGATACGCAGTATTTT
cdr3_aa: CASSYSVATDTQYF

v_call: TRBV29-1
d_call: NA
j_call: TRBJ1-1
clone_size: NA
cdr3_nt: TGCAGCGTTACCTATTGGGGCCGCAACACTGAAGCTTTCTTT
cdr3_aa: CSVTYWGRNTEAFF

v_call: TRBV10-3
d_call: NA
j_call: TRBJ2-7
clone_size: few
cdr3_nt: TGTGCCATCAGTGAGGTGGGGAGCAACGAGCAGTACTTC
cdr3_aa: CAISEVGSNEQYF

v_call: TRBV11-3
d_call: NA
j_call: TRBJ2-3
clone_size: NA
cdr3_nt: TGTGCCAGCAGCCTTCGACCAGATACGCAGTATTTT
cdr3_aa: CASSLRPDTQYF

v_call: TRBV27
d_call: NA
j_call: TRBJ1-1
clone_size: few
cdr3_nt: TGTGCCAGCAGTTTAGCGGGACTCCCGAAGGCTGAAGCTTTCTTT
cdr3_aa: CASSLAGLPKAEAFF

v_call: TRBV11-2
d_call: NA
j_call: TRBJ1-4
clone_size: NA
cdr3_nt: TGTGCCAGCAGCTTAGTGGTGGCCGGAAAACTGTTTTTT
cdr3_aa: CASSLVVAGKLFF

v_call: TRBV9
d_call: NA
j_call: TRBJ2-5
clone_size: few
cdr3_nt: TGTGCCAGCAGCGGGGGACAACTCCAAGAGACCCAGTACTTC
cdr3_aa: CASSGGQLQETQYF

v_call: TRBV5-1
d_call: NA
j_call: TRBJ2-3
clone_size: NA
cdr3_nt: TGCGCCAGCAGCTTTGGCTTGGTAGATACGCAGTATTTT
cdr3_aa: CASSFGLVDTQYF

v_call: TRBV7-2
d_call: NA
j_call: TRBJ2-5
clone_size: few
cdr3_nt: TGTGCCAGCGCAGACTGGACGAAGGAGACCCAGTACTTC
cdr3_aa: CASADWTKETQYF

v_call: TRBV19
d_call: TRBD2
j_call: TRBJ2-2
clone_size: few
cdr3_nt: TGTGCCAGTACCCCAGAGTTGGGACTAGCAGGGAGCCGGGAGCTGTTTTTT
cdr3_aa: CASTPELGLAGSRELFF

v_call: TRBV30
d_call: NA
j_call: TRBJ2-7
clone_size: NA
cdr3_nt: TGTGCTCGAGGCAGCCACGAGCAGTACTTC
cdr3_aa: CARGSHEQYF

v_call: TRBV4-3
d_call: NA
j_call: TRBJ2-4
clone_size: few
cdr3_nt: TGCGCCAGCAGCCAAGAAGGAGGTAGCCTCCCCAAAAACATTCAGTACTTC
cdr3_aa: CASSQEGGSLPKNIQYF

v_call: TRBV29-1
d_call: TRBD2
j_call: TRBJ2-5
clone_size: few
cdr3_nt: TGCAGCGTTCGTCGGGACTATCAAGAGACCCAGTACTTC
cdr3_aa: CSVRRDYQETQYF

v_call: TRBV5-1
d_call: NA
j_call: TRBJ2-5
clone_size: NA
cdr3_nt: TGCGCCAGCAGCTTGGTCGGACAAAGAGAGACCCAGTACTTC
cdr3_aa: CASSLVGQRETQYF

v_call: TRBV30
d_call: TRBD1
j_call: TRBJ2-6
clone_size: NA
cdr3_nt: TGTGCCTGGGGGCAGGGGGCTACTGGGGCCAACGTCCTGACTTTC
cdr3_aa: CAWGQGATGANVLTF

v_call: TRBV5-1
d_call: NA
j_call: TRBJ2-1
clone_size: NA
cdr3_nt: TGCGCCAGCAGCGTAACTAGCAGCAATGAGCAGTTCTTC
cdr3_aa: CASSVTSSNEQFF

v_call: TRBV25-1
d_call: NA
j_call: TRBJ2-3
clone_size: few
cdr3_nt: TGTGCCAGCAGTGAATATTGGTCAGATACGCAGTATTTT
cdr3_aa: CASSEYWSDTQYF

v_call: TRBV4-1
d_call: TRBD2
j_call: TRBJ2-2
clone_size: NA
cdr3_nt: TGCGCCAGCAGCCATGGCCGGACTAGCTCGGGCGGGGAGCTGTTTTTT
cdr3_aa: CASSHGRTSSGGELFF

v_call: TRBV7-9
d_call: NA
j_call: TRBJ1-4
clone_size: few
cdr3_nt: TGTGCCAGCAGCTTAGGAACAGTAGGAGCAAAACTGTTTTTT
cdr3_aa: CASSLGTVGAKLFF

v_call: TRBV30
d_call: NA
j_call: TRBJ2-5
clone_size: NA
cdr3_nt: TGTGCCTGGAGTGTAATTAAGACCCAGTACTTC
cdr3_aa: CAWSVIKTQYF

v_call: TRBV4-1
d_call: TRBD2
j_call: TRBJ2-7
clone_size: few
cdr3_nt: TGCGCCAGCAGCCAAGATCCCCTGAGCGGGACCATCTCCTACGAGCAGTACTTC
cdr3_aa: CASSQDPLSGTISYEQYF

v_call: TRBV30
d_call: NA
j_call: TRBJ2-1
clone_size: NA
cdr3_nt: TGTGCCTCCCAGGGGGGGATTAATGATGAGCAGTTCTTC
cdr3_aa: CASQGGINDEQFF

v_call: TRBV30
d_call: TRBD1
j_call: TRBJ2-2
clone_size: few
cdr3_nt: TGTGCCTGGGCAAACATGGGACAGAGCACCGGGGAGCTGTTTTTT
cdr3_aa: CAWANMGQSTGELFF

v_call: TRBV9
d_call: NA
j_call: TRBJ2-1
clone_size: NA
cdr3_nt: TGTGCCAGCAGCGTAGGGCACCGGGGTTCCTACAATGAGCAGTTCTTC
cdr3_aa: CASSVGHRGSYNEQFF

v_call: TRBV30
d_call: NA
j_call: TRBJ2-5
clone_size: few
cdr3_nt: TGTGCCTGGAGTGTGGGACTGTACGAGACCCAGTACTTC
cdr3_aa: CAWSVGLYETQYF

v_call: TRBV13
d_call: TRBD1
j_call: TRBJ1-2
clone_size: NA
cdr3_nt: TGTGCCAGCAGCTCGAGAACGGACAGGCCAGCCGGCTACACCTTC
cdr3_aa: CASSSRTDRPAGYTF

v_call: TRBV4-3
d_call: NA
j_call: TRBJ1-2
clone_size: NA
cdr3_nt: TGCGCCAGCAGCCAAGATCTTGGCCGTGGCTACACCTTC
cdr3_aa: CASSQDLGRGYTF

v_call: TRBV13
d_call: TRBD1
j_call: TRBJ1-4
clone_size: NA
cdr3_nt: TGTGCCAGCAGCTTAAAGAGAGGGGAATCGGGACAGTTGTTCGAAAAACTGTTTTTT
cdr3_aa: CASSLKRGESGQLFEKLFF

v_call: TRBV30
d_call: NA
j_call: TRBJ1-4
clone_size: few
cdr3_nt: TGTGCCTGGAGTGTACAGCAGGGCTTCGCTAATGAAAAACTGTTTTTT
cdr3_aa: CAWSVQQGFANEKLFF

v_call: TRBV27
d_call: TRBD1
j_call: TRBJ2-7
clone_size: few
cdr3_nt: TGTGCCAGCAGCCGCCGGGACAGAGCCTACGAGCAGTACTTC
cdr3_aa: CASSRRDRAYEQYF

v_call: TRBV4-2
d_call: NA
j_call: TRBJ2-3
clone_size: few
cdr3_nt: TGTGCCAGCAGCCAAGATAGGATAGATACGCAGTATTTT
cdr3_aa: CASSQDRIDTQYF

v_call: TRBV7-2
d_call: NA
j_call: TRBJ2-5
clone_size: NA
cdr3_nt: TGTGCCAGCAGCTTGCGGGACACGCGGGAGACCCAGTACTTC
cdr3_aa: CASSLRDTRETQYF

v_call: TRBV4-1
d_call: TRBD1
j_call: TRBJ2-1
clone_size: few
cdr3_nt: TGCGCCAGCAGCCAGCCCATACTAAGGACAGGGGCTGTAAATGAGCAGTTCTTC
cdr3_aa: CASSQPILRTGAVNEQFF

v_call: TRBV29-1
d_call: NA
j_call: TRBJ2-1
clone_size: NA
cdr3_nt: TGCAGCGTTGGGGGAGGGACACCTTACAATGAGCAGTTCTTC
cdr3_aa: CSVGGGTPYNEQFF

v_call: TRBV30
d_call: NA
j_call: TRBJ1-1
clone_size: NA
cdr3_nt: TGTGCCTGGAGCCGGGCGCGAGGGTCGTCGGACACTGAAGCTTTCTTT
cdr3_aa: CAWSRARGSSDTEAFF

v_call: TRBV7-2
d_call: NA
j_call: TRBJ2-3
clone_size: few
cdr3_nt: TGTGCCAGCAGCTTAGTAGGGACCACAGATACGCAGTATTTT
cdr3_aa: CASSLVGTTDTQYF

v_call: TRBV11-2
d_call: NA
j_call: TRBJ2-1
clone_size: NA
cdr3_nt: TGTGCCAGCAGCTTATCCAGCGGCCGGTGGTTGAATGAGCAGTTCTTC
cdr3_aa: CASSLSSGRWLNEQFF

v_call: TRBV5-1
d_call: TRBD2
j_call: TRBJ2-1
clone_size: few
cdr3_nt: TGCGCCAGCAGTCCTGACCCAAGTAGCGGGACTAGCATAAAGCAGTTCTTC
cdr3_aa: CASSPDPSSGTSIKQFF

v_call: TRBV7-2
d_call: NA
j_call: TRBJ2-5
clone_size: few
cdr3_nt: TGTGCCAGCAGCCAACAGGTCACGGCAGAAGAGACCCAGTACTTC
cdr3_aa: CASSQQVTAEETQYF

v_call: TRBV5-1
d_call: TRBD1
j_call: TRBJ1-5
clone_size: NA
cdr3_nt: TGCGCCAGCAGCCCGGGACAGGGAGGGCCCCAGCATTTT
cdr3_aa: CASSPGQGGPQHF

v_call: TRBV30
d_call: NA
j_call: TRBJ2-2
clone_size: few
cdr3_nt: TGTGCCTGGACTACTGGACTTATCACCGGGGAGCTGTTTTTT
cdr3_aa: CAWTTGLITGELFF

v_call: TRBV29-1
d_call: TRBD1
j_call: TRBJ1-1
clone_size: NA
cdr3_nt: TGCAGCGTTGGCCCCGGACAGGGAAAGACTGAAGCTTTCTTT
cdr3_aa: CSVGPGQGKTEAFF

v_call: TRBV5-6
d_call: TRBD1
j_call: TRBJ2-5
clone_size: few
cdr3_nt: TGTGCCAGCAGCCTACAGGGGGCGGTCCAAGAGACCCAGTACTTC
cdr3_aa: CASSLQGAVQETQYF

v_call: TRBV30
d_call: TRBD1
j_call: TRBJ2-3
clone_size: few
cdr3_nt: TGTGCCTGGAGCATAACAGGGGTTCTGAGGCAGTATTTT
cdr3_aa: CAWSITGVLRQYF

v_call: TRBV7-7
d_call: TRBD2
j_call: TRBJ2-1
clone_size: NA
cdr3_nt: TGTGCTAGCAGCCCCCGACTAGCAGCTAACAATGAGCAGTTCTTC
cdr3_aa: CASSPRLAANNEQFF

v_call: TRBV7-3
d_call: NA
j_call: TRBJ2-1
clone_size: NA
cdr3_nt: TGTGCCAGCAGCTTAAACAGGGACAATGAGCAGTTCTTC
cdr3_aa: CASSLNRDNEQFF

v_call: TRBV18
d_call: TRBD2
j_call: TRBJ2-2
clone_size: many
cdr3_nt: TGTGCCAGCTCACCGATTACTAGCGGGAACGTCGGGGAGCTGTTTTTT
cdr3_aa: CASSPITSGNVGELFF

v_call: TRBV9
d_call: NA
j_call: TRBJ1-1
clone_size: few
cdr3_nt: TGTGCCAGCAGCGTAACTCCGAACACTGAAGCTTTCTTT
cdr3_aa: CASSVTPNTEAFF

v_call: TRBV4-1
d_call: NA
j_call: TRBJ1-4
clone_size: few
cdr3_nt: TGCGCCAGCAGCCAAGATCGAAGTGAAAAACTGTTTTTT
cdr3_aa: CASSQDRSEKLFF